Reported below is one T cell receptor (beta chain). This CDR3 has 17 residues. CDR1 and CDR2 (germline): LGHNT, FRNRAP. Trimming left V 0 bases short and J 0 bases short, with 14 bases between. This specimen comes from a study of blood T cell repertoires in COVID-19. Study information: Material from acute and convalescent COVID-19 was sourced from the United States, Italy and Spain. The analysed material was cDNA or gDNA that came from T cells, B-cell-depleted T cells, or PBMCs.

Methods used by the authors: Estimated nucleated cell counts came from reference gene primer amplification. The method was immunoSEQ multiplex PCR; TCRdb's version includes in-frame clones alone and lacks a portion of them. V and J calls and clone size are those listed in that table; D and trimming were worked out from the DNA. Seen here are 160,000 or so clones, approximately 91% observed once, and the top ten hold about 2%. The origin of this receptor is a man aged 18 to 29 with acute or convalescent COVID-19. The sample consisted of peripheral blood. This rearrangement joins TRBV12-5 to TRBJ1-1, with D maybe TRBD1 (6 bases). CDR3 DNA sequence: TGTGCTAGTGGTTTGGTTACAGGGAACCCCATGAACACTGAAGCTTTCTTT. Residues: CASGLVTGNPMNTEAFF.